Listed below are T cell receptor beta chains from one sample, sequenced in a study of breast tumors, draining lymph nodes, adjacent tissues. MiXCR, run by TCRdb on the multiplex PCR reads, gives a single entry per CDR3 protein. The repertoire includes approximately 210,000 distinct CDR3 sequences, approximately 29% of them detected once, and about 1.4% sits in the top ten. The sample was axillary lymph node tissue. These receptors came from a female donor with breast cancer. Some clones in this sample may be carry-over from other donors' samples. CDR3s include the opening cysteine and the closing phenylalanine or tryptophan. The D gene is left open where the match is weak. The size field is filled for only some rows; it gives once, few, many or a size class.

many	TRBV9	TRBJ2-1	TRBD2	TGTGCCAGCAGCGTAGGGGGACTAGCATTGGATGAGCAGTTCTTC	CASSVGGLALDEQFF
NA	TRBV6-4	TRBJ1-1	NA	TGTGCCAGCAGTTACCAGGAGAGCACTGAAGCTTTCTTT	CASSYQESTEAFF
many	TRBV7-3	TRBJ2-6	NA	TGTGCCAGCAGCGGCTCTGGGGCCAACGTCCTGACTTTC	CASSGSGANVLTF
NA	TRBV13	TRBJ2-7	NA	TGCGCCAGCAGCTTAAGCGGGGGCGGAGGCGGAGGGGGCTACGAGCGGTACTTC	CASSLSGGGGGGGYERYF
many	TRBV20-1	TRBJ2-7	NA	TGCAGGGGACAAGGGCCGGACTCCTACGAGCAGTACTTC	CRGQGPDSYEQYF
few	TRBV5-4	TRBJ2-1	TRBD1	TGTGCCAGCAGCGTGGGACAGGGAGGCTACAATGAGCAGTTCTTC	CASSVGQGGYNEQFF
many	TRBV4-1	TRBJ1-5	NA	TGCGCCAGCAGCCAAACAGATAGCAATCAGCCCCAGCATTTT	CASSQTDSNQPQHF
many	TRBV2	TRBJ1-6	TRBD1	TGTGCCAGCAGCCAGGGGGCGAAGGGTTCACCCCTCCACTTT	CASSQGAKGSPLHF
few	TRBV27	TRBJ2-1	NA	TGTGCCAGCAGTTTAGGGACCTCCGGCAATGAGCAGTTCTTC	CASSLGTSGNEQFF
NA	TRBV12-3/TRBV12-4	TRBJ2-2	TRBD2	TGTGCCAGCAGCTCGCCCTCTAGCGGGAGGGATGCCGGGGAGCTGTTTTTT	CASSSPSSGRDAGELFF
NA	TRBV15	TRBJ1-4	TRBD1	TGTGCGGACAGGGAGGGTAATGAAAAACTGTTTTTT	CADREGNEKLFF
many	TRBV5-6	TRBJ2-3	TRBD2	TGTGCCAGCAGCTTGAGTTCCAGCGGGAGGCGGGCAAATACGCAGTATTTT	CASSLSSSGRRANTQYF
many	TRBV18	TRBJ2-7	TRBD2	TGTGCCAGCTCACCACCGGCGGGAGGGCAGTACGAGCAGTACTTC	CASSPPAGGQYEQYF
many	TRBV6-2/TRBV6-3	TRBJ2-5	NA	TGTGCCAGCAGTTATTATTGGACAGAACAAGAGACCCAGTACTTC	CASSYYWTEQETQYF
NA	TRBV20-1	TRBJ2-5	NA	TGCAGTGCTAGCGGCCCCCAGTACTTC	CSASGPQYF
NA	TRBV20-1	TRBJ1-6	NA	TGCAGTGCTACGGGACTGAATTCACCCCTCCACTTT	CSATGLNSPLHF
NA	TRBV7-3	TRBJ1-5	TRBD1	TGTGCCAGCAGCTTAGCCTGGGACAGCTCTAATCAGCCCCAGCATTTT	CASSLAWDSSNQPQHF
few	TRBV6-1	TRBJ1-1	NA	TGTGCCAGCAGGATTACTGAGGAAGCTTTCTTT	CASRITEEAFF
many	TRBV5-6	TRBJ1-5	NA	TGTGCCAGCAGCTTTAGGAGGTCAGATAGCAATCAGCCCCAGCATTTT	CASSFRRSDSNQPQHF
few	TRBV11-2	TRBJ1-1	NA	TGTGCCAGCAGCTTAGAATCACAAGTGAACACTGAAGCTTTCTTT	CASSLESQVNTEAFF
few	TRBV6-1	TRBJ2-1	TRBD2	TGTGCCAGCGGACAGCGGGGGCGGGATGAGCAGTTCTTC	CASGQRGRDEQFF
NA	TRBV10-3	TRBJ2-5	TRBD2	TGTGCCATCAGCCCCCCGGGACTAGCGGGAGCAGGGGAGACCCAGTACTTC	CAISPPGLAGAGETQYF
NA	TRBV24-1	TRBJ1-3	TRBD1	TGTGCCACCAGTGATTTGAGGGGGGACAGGGGAAACACCATATATTTT	CATSDLRGDRGNTIYF
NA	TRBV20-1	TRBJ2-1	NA	TGCAGTTCGGAAATGGAGGATGAGCAGTTCTTC	CSSEMEDEQFF
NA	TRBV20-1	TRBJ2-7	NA	TGCAGTGCCCAGGCTTACGAGCAGTACTTC	CSAQAYEQYF
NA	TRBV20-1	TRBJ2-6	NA	TGCAGTGGAGTCCCCGGGCTGTGCTCTGGGGCCAACGTCCTGACTTTC	CSGVPGLCSGANVLTF
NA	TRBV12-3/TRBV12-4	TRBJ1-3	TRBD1	TGTGCCAGCAGTTTTAACAGGGGGACCATATATTTT	CASSFNRGTIYF
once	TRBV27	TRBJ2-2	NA	TGTGCCAGCAGTTTATCCGGACGGGGGAACACCGGGGAGCTGTTTTTT	CASSLSGRGNTGELFF
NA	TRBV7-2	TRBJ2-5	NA	TGTGCCAGCAGCTTACAGGGGAACAGGGAGACCCAGTACTTC	CASSLQGNRETQYF
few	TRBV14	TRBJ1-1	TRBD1	TGTGCCAGCAGTAGACAGGGGCTGAACACTGAAGCTTTCTTT	CASSRQGLNTEAFF
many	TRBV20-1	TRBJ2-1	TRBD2	TGCAGTGCTAGTGTGAGCGGGAGGGCCGGCAATGAGCAGTTCTTC	CSASVSGRAGNEQFF
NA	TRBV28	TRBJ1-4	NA	TGTGCCAGCAGTCAACCCACTAAAGGGATGGAGAGTGAAAAACTGTTTTTT	CASSQPTKGMESEKLFF
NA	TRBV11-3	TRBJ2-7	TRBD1	TGTGCCAGCACCCCTGGAGGAGCCGGACAGGGGGCCCCTGGCGAGCAGTACTTC	CASTPGGAGQGAPGEQYF
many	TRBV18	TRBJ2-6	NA	TGTGCCAGCTCACTCGGACTGATCTCTGGGGCCAACGTCCTGACTTTC	CASSLGLISGANVLTF
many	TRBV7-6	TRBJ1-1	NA	TGTGCCAGCAGCTTAGGCGGCAGCACTGAAGCTTTCTTT	CASSLGGSTEAFF
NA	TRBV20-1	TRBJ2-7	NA	TGCAGTGCTTCTTCTCCCAGGATTCACTACGAGCAGTACTTC	CSASSPRIHYEQYF
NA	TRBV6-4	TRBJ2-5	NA	TGTGCCAGCAGTGACTCTCCGGGGACCCAGTACTTC	CASSDSPGTQYF